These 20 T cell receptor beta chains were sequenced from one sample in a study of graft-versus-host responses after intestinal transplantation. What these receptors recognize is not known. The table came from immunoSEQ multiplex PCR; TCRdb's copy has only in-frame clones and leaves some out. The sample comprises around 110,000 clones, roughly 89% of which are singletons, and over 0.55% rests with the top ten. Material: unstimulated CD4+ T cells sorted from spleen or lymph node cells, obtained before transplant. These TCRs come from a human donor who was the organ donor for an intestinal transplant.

The CDR3 sequence: CSVDFRGGGLYEQYF. CDR3 sequence (DNA): TGCAGCGTTGATTTTCGGGGGGGAGGCCTTTACGAGCAGTACTTC. The chain links TRBV29-1 to TRBJ2-7; 8 bases line up with TRBD2. V lost 3 bases to trimming and J lost 4 bases; unmatched junction nucleotides: 11. The CDR3 runs 15 residues. The germline gives CDR1 SQVTM, CDR2 ANQGSEA.

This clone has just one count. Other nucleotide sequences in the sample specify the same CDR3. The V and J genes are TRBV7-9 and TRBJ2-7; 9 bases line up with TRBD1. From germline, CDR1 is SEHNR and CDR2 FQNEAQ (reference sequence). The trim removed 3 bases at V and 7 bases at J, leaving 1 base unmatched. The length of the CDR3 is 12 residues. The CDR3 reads CASSLTGGEQYF. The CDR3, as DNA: TGTGCCAGCAGCTTGACAGGGGGGGAGCAGTACTTC.

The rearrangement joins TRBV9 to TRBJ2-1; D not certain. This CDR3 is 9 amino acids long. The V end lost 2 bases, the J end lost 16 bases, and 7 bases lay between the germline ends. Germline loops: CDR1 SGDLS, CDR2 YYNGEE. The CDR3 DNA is TGTGCCAGCAGCGTTTTGGGCTTCTTC. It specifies CASSVLGFF.

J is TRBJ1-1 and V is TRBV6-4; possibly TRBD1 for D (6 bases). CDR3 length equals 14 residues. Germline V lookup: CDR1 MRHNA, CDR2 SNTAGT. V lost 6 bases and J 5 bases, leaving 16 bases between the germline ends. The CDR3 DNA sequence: TGTGCCAGCAGCCTAGAAGGGGGGGGGACTGAAGCTTTCTTT. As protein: CASSLEGGGTEAFF.

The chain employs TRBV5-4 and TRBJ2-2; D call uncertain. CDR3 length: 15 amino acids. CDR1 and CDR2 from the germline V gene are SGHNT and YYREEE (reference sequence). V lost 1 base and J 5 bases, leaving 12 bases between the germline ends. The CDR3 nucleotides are TGTGCCAGCAGCTTGCCTGGGTCTGTTACCGGGGAGCTGTTTTTT. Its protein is CASSLPGSVTGELFF.

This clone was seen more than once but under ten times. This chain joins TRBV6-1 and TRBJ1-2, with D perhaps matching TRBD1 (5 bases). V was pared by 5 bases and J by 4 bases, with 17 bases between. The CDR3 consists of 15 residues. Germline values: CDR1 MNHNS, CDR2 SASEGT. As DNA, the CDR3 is TGTGCCAGCAGTTCGGCGGGGGGAACGGCCTATGGCTACACCTTC. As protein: CASSSAGGTAYGYTF.

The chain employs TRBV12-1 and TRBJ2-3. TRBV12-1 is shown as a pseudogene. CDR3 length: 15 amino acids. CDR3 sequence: CASSSTDASTDTQYF. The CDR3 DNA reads TGTGCCAGCAGCTCTACGGACGCGAGCACAGATACGCAGTATTTT.

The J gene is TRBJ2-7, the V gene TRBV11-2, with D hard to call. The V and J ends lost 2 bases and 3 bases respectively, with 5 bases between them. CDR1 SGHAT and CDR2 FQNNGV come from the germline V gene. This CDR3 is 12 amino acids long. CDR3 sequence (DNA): TGTGCCAGCAGCTTATTCGGCTACGAGCAGTACTTC. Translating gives CASSLFGYEQYF.

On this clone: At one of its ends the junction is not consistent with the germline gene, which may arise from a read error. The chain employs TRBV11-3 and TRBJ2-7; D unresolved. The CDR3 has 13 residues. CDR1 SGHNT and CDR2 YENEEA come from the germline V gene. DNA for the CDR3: TGTGCCAGCAGCCTAGACCTGAAATACGAGCAGTACTTC. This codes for CASSLDLKYEQYF.

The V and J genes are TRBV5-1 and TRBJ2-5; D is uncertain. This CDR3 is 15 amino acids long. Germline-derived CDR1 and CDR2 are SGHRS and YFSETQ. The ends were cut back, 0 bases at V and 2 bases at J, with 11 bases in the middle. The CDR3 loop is CASSLARSKQETQYF. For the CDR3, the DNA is TGCGCCAGCAGCTTGGCCCGCAGTAAACAAGAGACCCAGTACTTC.

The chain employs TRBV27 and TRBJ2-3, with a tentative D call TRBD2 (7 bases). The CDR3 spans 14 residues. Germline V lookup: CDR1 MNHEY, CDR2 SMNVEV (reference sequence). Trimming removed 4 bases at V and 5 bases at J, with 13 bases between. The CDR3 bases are TGTGCCAGCAGTTCTCGGGGGGCTTTAGATACGCAGTATTTT. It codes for CASSSRGALDTQYF.

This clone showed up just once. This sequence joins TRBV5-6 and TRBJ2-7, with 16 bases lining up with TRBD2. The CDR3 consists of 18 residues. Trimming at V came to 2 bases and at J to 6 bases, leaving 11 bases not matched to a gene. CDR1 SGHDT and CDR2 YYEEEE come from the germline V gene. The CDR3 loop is CASSLYGTSGRAGREQYF. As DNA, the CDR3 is TGTGCCAGCAGCTTATACGGGACTAGCGGGAGGGCGGGCCGCGAGCAGTACTTC.

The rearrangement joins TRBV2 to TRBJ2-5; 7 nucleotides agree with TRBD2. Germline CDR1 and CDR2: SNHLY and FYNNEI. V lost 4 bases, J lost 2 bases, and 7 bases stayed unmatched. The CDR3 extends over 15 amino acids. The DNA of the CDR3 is TGTGCCAGCAGTGGAGGGGCGGGAGAGCAAGAGACCCAGTACTTC. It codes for CASSGGAGEQETQYF. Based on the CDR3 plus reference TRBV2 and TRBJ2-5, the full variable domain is EPEVTQTPSHQVTQMGQEVILRCVPISNHLYFYWYRQILGQKVEFLVSFYNNEISEKSEIFDDQFSVERPDGSNFTLKIRSTKLEDSAMYFCASSGGAGEQETQYFGPGTRLLVL.

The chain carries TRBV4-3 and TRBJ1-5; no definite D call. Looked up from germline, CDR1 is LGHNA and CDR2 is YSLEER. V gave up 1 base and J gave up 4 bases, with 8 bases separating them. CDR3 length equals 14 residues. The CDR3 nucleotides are TGCGCCAGCAGCCAAGTTACTCGGAATCAGCCCCAGCATTTT. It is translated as CASSQVTRNQPQHF.

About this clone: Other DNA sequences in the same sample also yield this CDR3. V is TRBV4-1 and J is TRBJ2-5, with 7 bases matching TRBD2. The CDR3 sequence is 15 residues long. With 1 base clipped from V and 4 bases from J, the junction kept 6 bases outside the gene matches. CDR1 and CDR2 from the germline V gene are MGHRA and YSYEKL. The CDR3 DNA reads TGCGCCAGCAGCCAAGGGGGGAGGGCCACAGAGACCCAGTACTTC. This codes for CASSQGGRATETQYF.

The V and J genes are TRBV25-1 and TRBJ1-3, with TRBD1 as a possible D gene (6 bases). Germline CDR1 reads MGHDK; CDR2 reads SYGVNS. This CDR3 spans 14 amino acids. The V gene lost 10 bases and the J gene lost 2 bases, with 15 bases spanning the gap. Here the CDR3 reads CANQLRGAGNTIYF. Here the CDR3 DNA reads TGTGCCAACCAACTCAGGGGAGCTGGAAACACCATATATTTT.

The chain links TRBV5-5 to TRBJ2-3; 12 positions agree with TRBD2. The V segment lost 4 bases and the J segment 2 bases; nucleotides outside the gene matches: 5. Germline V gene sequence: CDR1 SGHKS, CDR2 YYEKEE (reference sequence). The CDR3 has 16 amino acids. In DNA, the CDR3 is TGTGCCAGCAGCCCGGGACTAGCGGGCCACACAGATACGCAGTATTTT. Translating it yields CASSPGLAGHTDTQYF.

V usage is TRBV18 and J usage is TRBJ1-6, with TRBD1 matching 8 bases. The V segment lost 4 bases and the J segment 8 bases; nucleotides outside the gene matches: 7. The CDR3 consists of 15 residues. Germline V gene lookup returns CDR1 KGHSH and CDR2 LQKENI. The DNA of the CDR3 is TGTGCCAGCTCACTCCGGACAGGGCAGGATTCACCCCTCCACTTT. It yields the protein CASSLRTGQDSPLHF. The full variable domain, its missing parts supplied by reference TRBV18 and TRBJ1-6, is NAGVMQNPRHLVRRRGQEARLRCSPMKGHSHVYWYRQLPEEGLKFMVYLQKENIIDESGMPKERFSAEFPKEGPSILRIQQVVRGDSAAYFCASSLRTGQDSPLHFGNGTRLTVT.

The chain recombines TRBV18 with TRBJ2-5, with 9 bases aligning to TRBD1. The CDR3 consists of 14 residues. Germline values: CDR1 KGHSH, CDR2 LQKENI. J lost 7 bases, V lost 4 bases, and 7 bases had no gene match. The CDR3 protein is CASSLRTGERTQYF. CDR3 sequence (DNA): TGTGCCAGCTCACTCCGGACAGGGGAACGGACCCAGTACTTC.

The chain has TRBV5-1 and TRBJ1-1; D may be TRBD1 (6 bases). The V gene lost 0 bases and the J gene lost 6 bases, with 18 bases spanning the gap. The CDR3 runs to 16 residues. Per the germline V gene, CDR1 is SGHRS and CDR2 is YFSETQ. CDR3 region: CASSLGHRDIAPEAFF. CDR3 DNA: TGCGCCAGCAGCTTGGGGCACCGGGACATCGCCCCTGAAGCTTTCTTT.